These 27 T cell receptor beta chains share one sample of origin, sequenced in a study of graft-versus-host responses after intestinal transplantation. Antigens of these TCRs are unknown. Sequenced by immunoSEQ multiplex PCR; TCRdb stores in-frame clones only, minus some. The sample yields 90,000 to 150,000 clones, approximately 95% seen once. The source material was unstimulated CD4+ T cells sorted from spleen or lymph node cells, sampled before intestinal transplant. These receptors originate from a human donor who received an intestinal transplant.

V usage is TRBV10-3 and J usage is TRBJ1-5; D remains ambiguous. The V gene lost 5 bases and the J gene lost 2 bases, with 7 bases spanning the gap. CDR1 and CDR2 (germline): ENHRY, SYGVKD. The CDR3 is 13 residues long. CDR3 sequence (DNA): TGTGCCATCAGTACGGGCCGCAATCAGCCCCAGCATTTT. Translating it yields CAISTGRNQPQHF.

The chain combines TRBV5-1 with TRBJ2-7; 8 bases map to TRBD1. The CDR3 sequence is 16 residues long. Per germline, CDR1 SGHRS and CDR2 YFSETQ. Trimming removed 3 bases from V and 2 bases from J; junction bases left unmatched: 10. The CDR3 DNA is TGCGCCAGCAGCTCGTTAGGACAGGGTGGCCCCTACGAGCAGTACTTC. Translating it yields CASSSLGQGGPYEQYF.

The chain couples TRBV5-6 to TRBJ1-2, with D uncertain. V shed 1 base and J shed 4 bases, with 14 bases lying between them. Germline values: CDR1 SGHDT, CDR2 YYEEEE. The CDR3 covers 15 residues. The CDR3: CASSLKAPRPYGYTF. The CDR3 DNA follows: TGTGCCAGCAGCTTGAAGGCCCCTCGACCCTATGGCTACACCTTC.

The chain recombines TRBV9 with TRBJ1-5; D is uncertain. V lost 4 bases, J lost 8 bases, and 13 bases lay in between. Per the germline V gene, CDR1 is SGDLS and CDR2 is YYNGEE. CDR3 length equals 13 residues. CDR3 amino acids: CASSTRPHEPQHF. In nucleotides, the CDR3 is TGTGCCAGCAGCACCCGTCCCCATGAGCCCCAGCATTTT.

V gene TRBV10-2 combines with J gene TRBJ2-7, with TRBD2 identical over 14 bases. The J segment lost 0 bases and the V segment lost 7 bases, leaving 11 bases of the junction unmatched. Germline V CDR1 and CDR2: WSHSY, SAAADI. This CDR3 spans 18 amino acids. CDR3 sequence reads: CASNYGLAGGSRSYEQYF. In nucleotides, the CDR3 is TGCGCCAGCAACTACGGACTAGCGGGAGGCAGCCGCTCCTACGAGCAGTACTTC.

About this clone itself: The junction shows a germline mismatch at one end, possibly a read error. The rearrangement joins TRBV7-3 to TRBJ2-7, with a possible D match to TRBD2 (7 bases). This CDR3 has 13 amino acids. Germline V gives CDR1 SGHTA, CDR2 FQGTGA. The chain's CDR3 is CAGSLGGDYEQYF. The CDR3 DNA reads TGTGCCGGCAGCTTAGGGGGGGACTACGAGCAGTACTTC. The full variable domain, with the rest looked up from reference TRBV7-3 and TRBJ2-7, is GAGVSQTPSNKVTEKGKYVELRCDPISGHTALYWYRQSLGQGPEFLIYFQGTGAADDSGLPNDRFFAVRPEGSVSTLKIQRTERGDSAVYLCAGSLGGDYEQYFGPGTRLTVT.

This rearrangement joins TRBV29-1 to TRBJ2-3; D not resolved. The CDR3 spans 15 residues. The ends were cut back, 2 bases at V and 2 bases at J, with 14 bases in the middle. Germline CDR1 reads SQVTM; CDR2 reads ANQGSEA. In DNA, the CDR3 is TGCAGCGTTGAATACGGGCCCGGTGCCACAGATACGCAGTATTTT. The encoded protein is CSVEYGPGATDTQYF.

For this clone: This specimen includes other DNA sequences encoding the same CDR3. The CDR3 here is CASRGGYEQYF. The CDR3, as DNA: TGTGCCAGCAGGGGTGGCTACGAGCAGTACTTC. The V gene is TRBV2, the J gene TRBJ2-7; unclear D gene. Per the germline V gene, CDR1 is SNHLY and CDR2 is FYNNEI. Trimming shortened V by 6 bases and J by 3 bases, and 6 bases separated the two germline ends. This CDR3 comprises 11 residues.

The chain joins TRBV10-3 to TRBJ2-7; either TRBD1 or TRBD2 may fit D (5 bases each). This CDR3 region has 15 residues. CDR1 and CDR2 from the germline V gene are ENHRY and SYGVKD. Trimming pared 6 bases from V and 3 bases from J, leaving 18 bases between. The CDR3 nucleotides read TGTGCCATCAGCGGTGGGAGACAGCGATACTACGAGCAGTACTTC. Translation gives CAISGGRQRYYEQYF.

The gene calls are TRBV12-5 and TRBJ2-2; D might be TRBD1 (6 bases). CDR1 and CDR2 (germline): LGHNT, FRNRAP. The CDR3 extends over 17 amino acids. Trimming removed 0 bases at V and 3 bases at J, with 14 bases between. CDR3 in amino acids: CASGLVRPTGYTGELFF. The CDR3 DNA reads TGTGCTAGTGGTTTGGTACGTCCCACAGGGTACACCGGGGAGCTGTTTTTT.

The chain combines TRBV15 with TRBJ2-3, with 10 bases lining up with TRBD2. Germline V gene lookup returns CDR1 LNHNV and CDR2 YYDKDF (reference sequence). The trim removed 2 bases at V and 6 bases at J, leaving 5 bases unmatched. CDR3 length equals 15 residues. The CDR3, as DNA: TGTGCCACCAGCAGATCTAGCGGGAGCTTTGATACGCAGTATTTT. Its translation is CATSRSSGSFDTQYF.

The genes are TRBV5-1 and TRBJ1-3; D is unclear. The CDR3 sequence is 16 residues long. Germline V lookup: CDR1 SGHRS, CDR2 YFSETQ. Trimming removed 4 bases at V and 0 bases at J, with 14 bases between. The CDR3 nucleotides read TGCGCCAGCAGCGCCGGTCATACGAACTCTGGAAACACCATATATTTT. It encodes CASSAGHTNSGNTIYF.

The rearrangement links TRBV5-4 to TRBJ2-5; 7 bases map to TRBD1. The V gene end was trimmed by 3 bases and the J gene end by 5 bases; junction bases not matched to a gene: 7. Germline loops: CDR1 SGHNT, CDR2 YYREEE (reference sequence). This CDR3 is 14 amino acids long. The CDR3 DNA reads TGTGCCAGCAGCTCCCCCACAGGGGCGGAGACCCAGTACTTC. This translates into CASSSPTGAETQYF. Variable domain in full (rest from reference TRBV5-4 and TRBJ2-5): ETGVTQSPTHLIKTRGQQVTLRCSSQSGHNTVSWYQQALGQGPQFIFQYYREEENGRGNFPPRFSGLQFPNYSSELNVNALELDDSALYLCASSSPTGAETQYFGPGTRLLVL.

This clone has a handful of counts. CDR3 residues: CASRRPGLAGINNEQFF. The CDR3 DNA reads as TGCGCCAGCAGACGTCCGGGACTAGCGGGAATCAACAATGAGCAGTTCTTC. The chain uses TRBV5-1 and TRBJ2-1, with 13 bases fitting TRBD2. Germline V gives CDR1 SGHRS, CDR2 YFSETQ. The ends lost 5 bases at V and 5 bases at J; junction bases unmatched: 10. The CDR3 length is 17 residues.

J is TRBJ2-1 and V is TRBV5-1, with D perhaps given as TRBD1 or TRBD2 (6 bases each). The germline gives CDR1 SGHRS, CDR2 YFSETQ. V lost 3 bases and J 13 bases, leaving 14 bases between the germline ends. CDR3 length equals 12 residues. The chain's CDR3 is CASSSEGHRQFF. The DNA of the CDR3 is TGCGCCAGCAGCTCGGAGGGACACCGACAGTTCTTC. The full variable domain, completed using reference TRBV5-1 and TRBJ2-1, is KAGVTQTPRYLIKTRGQQVTLSCSPISGHRSVSWYQQTPGQGLQFLFEYFSETQRNKGNFPGRFSGRQFSNSRSEMNVSTLELGDSALYLCASSSEGHRQFFGPGTRLTVL.

The rearrangement uses TRBV9 and TRBJ1-5; D is ambiguous. The CDR3 loop spans 13 amino acids. V was cut by 1 base and J by 4 bases, with 6 bases left in between. The germline V gene has CDR1 SGDLS and CDR2 YYNGEE. CDR3 coding DNA: TGTGCCAGCAGCGTACAGCCTAATCAGCCCCAGCATTTT. Protein sequence: CASSVQPNQPQHF.

The chain recombines TRBV5-4 with TRBJ2-5; TRBD2 matches 7 bases. Germline lookup yields CDR1 SGHNT and CDR2 YYREEE (reference sequence). With 0 bases clipped from V and 5 bases from J, the junction kept 7 bases outside the gene matches. The CDR3 is 15 residues long. CDR3 residues: CASSLAGTTGETQYF. In nucleotides, the CDR3 is TGTGCCAGCAGCTTGGCCGGGACTACTGGGGAGACCCAGTACTTC.

V is TRBV30 and J is TRBJ2-7; 10 bases are shared with TRBD2. CDR3 length: 13 residues. Looked up from germline, CDR1 is GTSNPN and CDR2 is SVGIG (reference sequence). Losses at the gene ends were 5 bases for V and 5 bases for J; bases not matched to a gene: 6. The CDR3 loop is CAWSSGRINEQYF. CDR3 coding DNA: TGTGCCTGGTCTAGCGGGAGAATAAACGAGCAGTACTTC.

This chain joins TRBV12-2 and TRBJ2-7; the table calls TRBD1, which could not be checked here. TRBV12-2 is classified as a pseudogene. The CDR3 spans 12 residues. CDR3 in amino acids: CASRPYRHGQYF. Here the CDR3 DNA reads TGTGCAAGTCGCCCCTATCGACATGGGCAGTACTTC.

The V and J genes are TRBV19 and TRBJ2-1, with 10 bases that match TRBD2. The CDR3 is 18 amino acids. Germline CDR1 and CDR2: LNHDA and SQIVND (reference sequence). The trim removed 2 bases at V and 1 base at J, leaving 8 bases unmatched. CDR3 coding DNA: TGTGCCAGTAGTATACGGGCTAGCGGGAGTGGATCCTACAATGAGCAGTTCTTC. Encoded protein: CASSIRASGSGSYNEQFF. The full variable domain, its missing parts supplied by reference TRBV19 and TRBJ2-1, is DGGITQSPKYLFRKEGQNVTLSCEQNLNHDAMYWYRQDPGQGLRLIYYSQIVNDFQKGDIAEGYSVSREKKESFPLTVTSAQKNPTAFYLCASSIRASGSGSYNEQFFGPGTRLTVL.

CDR3 in amino acids: CASSLIEEVTEAFF. The CDR3 DNA reads as TGTGCCAGCAGCCTCATAGAGGAAGTCACTGAAGCTTTCTTT. V is TRBV5-4 and J is TRBJ1-1; D is ambiguous. Trimming stripped 4 bases from V and 4 bases from J, with 14 bases between. The CDR3 sequence is 14 residues long. Germline-derived CDR1 and CDR2 are SGHNT and YYREEE (reference sequence).

Worth noting for this clone: An end of the junction differs from the germline gene, which may be a read error. The V and J genes are TRBV7-3 and TRBJ2-1, with 11 bases lining up with TRBD2. The CDR3 loop spans 18 amino acids. In germline, CDR1 is SGHTA, CDR2 FQGTGA. CDR3 nucleotides: TGTGCCAGCAGCTTAACTGCTAGCGGGAGGACTATTTACACTGAGCAGTTCTTC. Translation gives CASSLTASGRTIYTEQFF.

The sample holds a few counts of this clone. The chain joins TRBV7-9 to TRBJ1-2, with 9 bases aligning to TRBD1. The V segment lost 1 base and the J segment 6 bases; nucleotides outside the gene matches: 9. The CDR3 length is 16 residues. Germline CDR1 SEHNR, CDR2 FQNEAQ (reference sequence). CDR3 protein: CASSLGDGTGRNGYTF. CDR3 coding DNA: TGTGCCAGCAGCTTAGGGGATGGGACAGGGAGAAATGGCTACACCTTC.

The J gene is TRBJ2-2, the V gene TRBV28; 10 nucleotides align to TRBD2. V trimming: 6 bases; J trimming: 6 bases; junction bases outside the gene matches: 7. CDR1 and CDR2 from the germline V gene are MDHEN and SYDVKM. The CDR3 runs to 15 residues. CDR3 protein: CASSAWTSGPGELFF. In DNA form, the CDR3 reads TGTGCCAGCAGCGCTTGGACTAGCGGCCCCGGGGAGCTGTTTTTT.

This chain uses TRBV5-1 with TRBJ2-1; 11 bases map to TRBD2. CDR1 and CDR2 (germline): SGHRS, YFSETQ. With 3 bases clipped from V and 2 bases from J, the junction kept 4 bases outside the gene matches. The CDR3 is 16 amino acids. The CDR3 DNA reads as TGCGCCAGCAGCTACCCGGGACTAGCGGCCTACAATGAGCAGTTCTTC. Residues: CASSYPGLAAYNEQFF.

The rearrangement uses TRBV19 and TRBJ2-6, with a weak D call TRBD1 (6 bases). The CDR3 spans 18 residues. V lost 5 bases to trimming and J lost 4 bases, with 21 bases between them. Germline assignment: CDR1 LNHDA and CDR2 SQIVND (reference sequence). The CDR3 sequence: CASSPRQVIGSGANVLTF. DNA of the CDR3: TGTGCCAGTAGTCCCCGACAGGTTATCGGTTCAGGGGCCAACGTCCTGACTTTC.

V usage is TRBV28 and J usage is TRBJ1-1, with D possibly TRBD1 on 6 matching bases. V shed 8 bases and J shed 2 bases, with 27 bases lying between them. In germline, CDR1 is MDHEN, CDR2 SYDVKM. The CDR3 runs to 18 residues. CDR3 DNA sequence: TGTGCCAGCCTAACTCCGGGGGGGCCGTACTTTCAAAACACTGAAGCTTTCTTT. Translated: CASLTPGGPYFQNTEAFF. Looking up the rest from reference TRBV28 and TRBJ1-1 gives the full variable domain: DVKVTQSSRYLVKRTGEKVFLECVQDMDHENMFWYRQDPGLGLRLIYFSYDVKMKEKGDIPEGYSVSREKKERFSLILESASTNQTSMYLCASLTPGGPYFQNTEAFFGQGTRLTVV.